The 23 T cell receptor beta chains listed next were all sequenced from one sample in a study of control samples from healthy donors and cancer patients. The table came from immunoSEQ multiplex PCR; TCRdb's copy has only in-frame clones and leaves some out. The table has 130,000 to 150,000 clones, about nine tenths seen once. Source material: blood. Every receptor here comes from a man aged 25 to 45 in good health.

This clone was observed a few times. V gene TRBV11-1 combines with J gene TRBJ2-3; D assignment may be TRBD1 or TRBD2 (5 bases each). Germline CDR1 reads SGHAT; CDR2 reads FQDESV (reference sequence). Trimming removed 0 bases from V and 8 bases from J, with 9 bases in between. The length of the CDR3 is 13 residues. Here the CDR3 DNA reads TGTGCCAGCAGCTTAGCTGGGGCGGGTACGCAGTATTTT. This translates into CASSLAGAGTQYF. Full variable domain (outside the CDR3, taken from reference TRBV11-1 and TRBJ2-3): EAEVAQSPRYKITEKSQAVAFWCDPISGHATLYWYRQILGQGPELLVQFQDESVVDDSQLPKDRFSAERLKGVDSTLKIQPAELGDSAMYLCASSLAGAGTQYFGPGTRLTVL.

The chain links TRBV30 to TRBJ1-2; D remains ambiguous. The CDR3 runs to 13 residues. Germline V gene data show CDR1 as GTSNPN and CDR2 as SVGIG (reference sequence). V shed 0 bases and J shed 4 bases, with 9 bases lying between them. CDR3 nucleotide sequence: TGTGCCTGGAGTGTAGGTCGGTCCTATGGCTACACCTTC. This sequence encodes CAWSVGRSYGYTF. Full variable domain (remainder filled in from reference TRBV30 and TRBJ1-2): SQTIHQWPATLVQPVGSPLSLECTVEGTSNPNLYWYRQAAGRGLQLLFYSVGIGQISSEVPQNLSASRPQDRQFILSSKKLLLSDSGFYLCAWSVGRSYGYTFGSGTRLTVV.

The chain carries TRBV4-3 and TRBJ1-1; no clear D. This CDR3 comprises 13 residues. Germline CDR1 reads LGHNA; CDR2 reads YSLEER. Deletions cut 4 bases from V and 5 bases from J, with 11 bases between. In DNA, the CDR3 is TGCGCCAGCAGCCGGACGGGTCTGACTGAAGCTTTCTTT. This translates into CASSRTGLTEAFF.

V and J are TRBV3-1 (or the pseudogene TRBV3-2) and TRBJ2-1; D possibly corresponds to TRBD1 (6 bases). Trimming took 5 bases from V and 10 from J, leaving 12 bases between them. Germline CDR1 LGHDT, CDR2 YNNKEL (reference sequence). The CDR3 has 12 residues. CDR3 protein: CASSYSQGEQFF. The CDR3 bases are TGTGCCAGCAGCTACTCTCAGGGGGAGCAGTTCTTC.

CDR3 region: CASRSADNEKLFF. The CDR3 coding sequence is TGTGCCAGTAGGTCAGCCGATAATGAAAAACTGTTTTTT. This chain connects TRBV19 to TRBJ1-4; D not resolved. This CDR3 spans 13 amino acids. V lost 6 bases and J lost 4, with 9 bases in between. In germline, CDR1 is LNHDA, CDR2 SQIVND (reference sequence).

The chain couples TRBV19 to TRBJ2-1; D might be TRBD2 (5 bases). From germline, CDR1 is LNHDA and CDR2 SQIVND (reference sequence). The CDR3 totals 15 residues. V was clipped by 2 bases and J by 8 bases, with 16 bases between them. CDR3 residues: CASSIKGARPDEQFF. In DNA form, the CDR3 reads TGTGCCAGTAGTATAAAGGGAGCCCGTCCAGATGAGCAGTTCTTC.

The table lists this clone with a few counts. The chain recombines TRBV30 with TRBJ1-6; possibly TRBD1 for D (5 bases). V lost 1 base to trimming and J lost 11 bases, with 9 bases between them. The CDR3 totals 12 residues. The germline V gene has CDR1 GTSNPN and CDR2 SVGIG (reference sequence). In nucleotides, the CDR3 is TGTGCCTGGAGTGCAGGGAAGACACCCCTCCACTTT. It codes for CAWSAGKTPLHF.

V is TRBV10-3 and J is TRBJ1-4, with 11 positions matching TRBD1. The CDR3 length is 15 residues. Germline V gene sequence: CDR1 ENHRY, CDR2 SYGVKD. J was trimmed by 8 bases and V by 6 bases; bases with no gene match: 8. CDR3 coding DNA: TGTGCCATCAGCAGCCCGGGACAGGGGGAGGAAAAACTGTTTTTT. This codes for CAISSPGQGEEKLFF.

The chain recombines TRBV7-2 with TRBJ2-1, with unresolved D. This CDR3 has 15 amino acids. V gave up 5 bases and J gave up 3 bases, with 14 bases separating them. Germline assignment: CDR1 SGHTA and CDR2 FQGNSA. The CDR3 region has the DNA TGTGCCAGCAGCCCTACAAGAGGCGTCTACAATGAGCAGTTCTTC. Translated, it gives CASSPTRGVYNEQFF.

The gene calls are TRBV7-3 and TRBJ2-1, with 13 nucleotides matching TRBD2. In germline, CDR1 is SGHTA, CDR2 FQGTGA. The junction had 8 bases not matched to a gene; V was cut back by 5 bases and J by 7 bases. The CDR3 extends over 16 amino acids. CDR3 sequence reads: CASSLETSGRKNEQFF. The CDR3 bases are TGTGCCAGCAGCCTAGAGACTAGCGGGAGGAAAAATGAGCAGTTCTTC.

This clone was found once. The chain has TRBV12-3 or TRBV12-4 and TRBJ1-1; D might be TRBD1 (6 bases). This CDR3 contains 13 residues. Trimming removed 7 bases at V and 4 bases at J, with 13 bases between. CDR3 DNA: TGTGCCAGCACTAAACAGGGCCGCACTGAAGCTTTCTTT. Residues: CASTKQGRTEAFF.

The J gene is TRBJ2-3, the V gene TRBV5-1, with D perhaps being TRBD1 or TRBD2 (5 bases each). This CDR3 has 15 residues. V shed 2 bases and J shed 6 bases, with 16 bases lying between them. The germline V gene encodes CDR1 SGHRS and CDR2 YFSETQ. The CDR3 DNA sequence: TGCGCCAGCAGCTTTCGGGGCAGCGGAACCGATACGCAGTATTTT. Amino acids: CASSFRGSGTDTQYF.

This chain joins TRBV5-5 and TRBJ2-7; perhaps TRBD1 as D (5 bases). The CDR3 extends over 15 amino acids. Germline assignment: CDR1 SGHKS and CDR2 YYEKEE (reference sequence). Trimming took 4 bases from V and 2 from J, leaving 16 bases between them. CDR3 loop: CASSTTQVRTYEQYF. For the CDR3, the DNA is TGTGCCAGCAGCACAACACAGGTTAGGACCTACGAGCAGTACTTC.

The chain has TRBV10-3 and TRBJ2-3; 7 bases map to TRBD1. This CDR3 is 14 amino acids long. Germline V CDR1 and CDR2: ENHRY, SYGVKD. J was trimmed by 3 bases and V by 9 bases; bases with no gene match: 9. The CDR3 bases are TGTGCCATTCGGACAGGCCTCTCTACAGATACGCAGTATTTT. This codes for CAIRTGLSTDTQYF.

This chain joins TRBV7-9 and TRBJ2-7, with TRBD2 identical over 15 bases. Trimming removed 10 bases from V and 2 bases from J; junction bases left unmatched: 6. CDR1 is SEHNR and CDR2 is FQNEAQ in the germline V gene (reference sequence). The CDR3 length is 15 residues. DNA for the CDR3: TGTGCCACCGGGACTAGCGGGAGGTCAACCTACGAGCAGTACTTC. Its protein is CATGTSGRSTYEQYF.

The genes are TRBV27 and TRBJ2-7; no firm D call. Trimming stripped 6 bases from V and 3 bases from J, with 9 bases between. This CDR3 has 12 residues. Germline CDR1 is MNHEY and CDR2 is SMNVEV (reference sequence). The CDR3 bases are TGTGCCAGCAGCCAAGAAGGCTACGAGCAGTACTTC. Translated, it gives CASSQEGYEQYF.

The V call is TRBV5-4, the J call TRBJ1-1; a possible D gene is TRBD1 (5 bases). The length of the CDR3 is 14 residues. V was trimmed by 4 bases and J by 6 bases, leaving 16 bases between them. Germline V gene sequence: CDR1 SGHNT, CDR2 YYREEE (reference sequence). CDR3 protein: CASSAGRPLSEAFF. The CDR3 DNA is TGTGCCAGCAGCGCGGGACGGCCGCTCTCTGAAGCTTTCTTT.

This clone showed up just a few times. The CDR3 coding sequence is TGTGCCAGCAGCGTGCGGGGAGGGAGAACAGATACGCAGTATTTT. Protein sequence: CASSVRGGRTDTQYF. This chain links TRBV9 with TRBJ2-3; 7 bases fit TRBD2. CDR1 and CDR2 (germline): SGDLS, YYNGEE. This CDR3 has 15 amino acids. The junction had 6 bases not matched to a gene; V was cut back by 2 bases and J by 3 bases.

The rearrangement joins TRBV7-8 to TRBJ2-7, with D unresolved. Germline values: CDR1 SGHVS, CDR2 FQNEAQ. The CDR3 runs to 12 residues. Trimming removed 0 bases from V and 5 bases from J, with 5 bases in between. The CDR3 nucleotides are TGTGCCAGCAGCTTAGCAATCCACGAGCAGTACTTC. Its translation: CASSLAIHEQYF.

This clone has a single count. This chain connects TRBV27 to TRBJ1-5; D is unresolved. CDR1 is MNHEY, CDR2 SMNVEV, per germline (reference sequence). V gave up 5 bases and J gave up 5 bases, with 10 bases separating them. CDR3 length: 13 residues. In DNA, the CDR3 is TGTGCCAGCAGTCCCAAGGGTTATCAGCCCCAGCATTTT. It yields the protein CASSPKGYQPQHF.

CDR3 in DNA: TGTGCCAGCAGCTTAGCTAGTTTGGCCAAAAACATTCAGTACTTC. This codes for CASSLASLAKNIQYF. This rearrangement joins TRBV7-9 to TRBJ2-4; D uncertain. The CDR3 loop spans 15 amino acids. The ends were cut back, 0 bases at V and 1 base at J, with 7 bases in the middle. Germline V gives CDR1 SEHNR, CDR2 FQNEAQ (reference sequence).

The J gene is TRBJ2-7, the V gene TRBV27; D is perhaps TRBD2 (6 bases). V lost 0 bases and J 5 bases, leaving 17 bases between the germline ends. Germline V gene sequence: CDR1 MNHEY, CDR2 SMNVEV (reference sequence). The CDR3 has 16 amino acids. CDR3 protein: CASSLSVSSGWDEQYF. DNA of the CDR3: TGTGCCAGCAGTTTATCGGTTTCCAGCGGGTGGGACGAGCAGTACTTC.

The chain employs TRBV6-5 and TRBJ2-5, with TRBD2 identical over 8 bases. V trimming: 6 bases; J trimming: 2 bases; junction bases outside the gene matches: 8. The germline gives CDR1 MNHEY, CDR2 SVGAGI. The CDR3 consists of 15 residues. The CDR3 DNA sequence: TGTGCCAGCAGGATCCCGGGACTAGGTCAAGAGACCCAGTACTTC. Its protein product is CASRIPGLGQETQYF.